This T cell receptor beta chain was sequenced for a study of blood T cells in healthy people across ages. The study's findings and limits: A roughly linear age-dependent decrease characterized TCR beta diversity per million T cells.

V lost 6 bases and J 0 bases, leaving 14 bases between the germline ends. The CDR3 covers 16 residues. Per the germline V gene, CDR1 is SGHTA and CDR2 is FQGNSA. Every sample gave at least 5.5 micrograms of total RNA when it was extracted. Using a J-beta primer mix together with a sample-barcoded 5' primer, a second PCR was run for about 7 to 12 cycles. A tag from a template-switch adaptor with 12 random nucleotides marked each cDNA molecule. TCRdb reanalysed the 5' RACE reads using MiXCR and keeps one entry per CDR3 protein. The table includes approximately 810,000 distinct CDR3 sequences, less than 35% detected once. In the case of this clonotype: Antigen: not known.

The specimen sequenced was blood. This chain uses TRBV7-2 with TRBJ2-2; no reliable D call. The clonotype comes from a woman older than 75 in good health. The chain's CDR3 is CASSHSRISNTGELFF. The CDR3 DNA reads as TGTGCCAGCAGTCATTCGCGGATTTCGAACACCGGGGAGCTGTTTTTT.